These T cell receptor beta chains were read from a single sample in a study of T-cell memory formation after mild COVID-19. TCRdb itself ran the 5' RACE reads through MiXCR, one entry per CDR3 protein. The table shows 400,000 or so distinct CDR3 sequences, with 15% to 20% occurring only once. Sequenced sample: PBMCs or a T cell subset sorted from them (not recorded which). The receptors here all came from an adult woman who had mild COVID-19 (a few samples of this study predate the infection). Cell type and time point are not known. Both conserved end residues are part of each CDR3. The order of the fields is J gene, D gene, V gene, CDR3 length, clone size, CDR3 DNA, CDR3 protein. A D gene is named only where the DNA matches it firmly. Clone sizes are given selectively: once, few, many, or a class where the clone is expanded.

j_call: TRBJ2-1; d_call: -; v_call: TRBV2; cdr3_length: 14; clone_size: -; cdr3_nt: TGTGCCAGCAGATCAATGGGCCTATACAATGAGCAGTTCTTC; cdr3_aa: CASRSMGLYNEQFF
j_call: TRBJ1-2; d_call: -; v_call: TRBV30; cdr3_length: 13; clone_size: few; cdr3_nt: TGTGCCTGGAGTTCAGGGTTCTACTATGGCTACACCTTC; cdr3_aa: CAWSSGFYYGYTF
j_call: TRBJ1-5; d_call: TRBD1; v_call: TRBV20-1; cdr3_length: 21; clone_size: -; cdr3_nt: TGCAGTGCTAGTCGGTGGTCGCTCGGGGGGGACAGGGATTATAGCAATCAGCCCCAGCATTTT; cdr3_aa: CSASRWSLGGDRDYSNQPQHF
j_call: TRBJ1-3; d_call: -; v_call: TRBV18; cdr3_length: 14; clone_size: few; cdr3_nt: TGTGCCAGCTCACCACGAAGGGAAGGAAACACCATATATTTT; cdr3_aa: CASSPRREGNTIYF
j_call: TRBJ2-7; d_call: -; v_call: TRBV4-1; cdr3_length: 17; clone_size: -; cdr3_nt: TGCGCCAGCAGCCGGCTCGCAGCTGGGGTAAGGGACTACGAGCAGTACTTC; cdr3_aa: CASSRLAAGVRDYEQYF
j_call: TRBJ2-7; d_call: TRBD2; v_call: TRBV7-2; cdr3_length: 15; clone_size: -; cdr3_nt: TGTGCCAGCAGCTCACCCGCTAGCGGGAGTCGCGAGCAGTACTTC; cdr3_aa: CASSSPASGSREQYF
j_call: TRBJ1-1; d_call: -; v_call: TRBV12-3/TRBV12-4; cdr3_length: 16; clone_size: -; cdr3_nt: TGTGCCAGCAGTTTGTCCCAGCCCCACATGAACACTGAAGCTTTCTTT; cdr3_aa: CASSLSQPHMNTEAFF
j_call: TRBJ2-1; d_call: -; v_call: TRBV11-2; cdr3_length: 16; clone_size: -; cdr3_nt: TGTGCCAGCAGCTTAGCTCTGGAGGTTTCCTACAATGAGCAGTTCTTC; cdr3_aa: CASSLALEVSYNEQFF
j_call: TRBJ2-5; d_call: -; v_call: TRBV20-1; cdr3_length: 14; clone_size: -; cdr3_nt: TGCAGTGTTCCACCCCTAGGCGGTCAAGAGACCCAGTACTTC; cdr3_aa: CSVPPLGGQETQYF
j_call: TRBJ2-2; d_call: TRBD2; v_call: TRBV24-1; cdr3_length: 13; clone_size: -; cdr3_nt: TGTGCCACCGGACTAGCGGGGGTCGGGGAGCTGTTTTTT; cdr3_aa: CATGLAGVGELFF
j_call: TRBJ2-2; d_call: -; v_call: TRBV3-1; cdr3_length: 15; clone_size: -; cdr3_nt: TGTGCCAGCAGCCATCCTCTGAGGAACACCGGGGAGCTGTTTTTT; cdr3_aa: CASSHPLRNTGELFF
j_call: TRBJ2-1; d_call: TRBD2; v_call: TRBV29-1; cdr3_length: 14; clone_size: few; cdr3_nt: TGCAGCGTTCACCAGGGCGGGAGTAGATATGAGCAGTTCTTC; cdr3_aa: CSVHQGGSRYEQFF
j_call: TRBJ2-1; d_call: -; v_call: TRBV6-2/TRBV6-3; cdr3_length: 12; clone_size: few; cdr3_nt: TGTGCCAGCAGTTATGAGCACAATGAGCAGTTCTTC; cdr3_aa: CASSYEHNEQFF
j_call: TRBJ2-7; d_call: TRBD2; v_call: TRBV5-1; cdr3_length: 17; clone_size: few; cdr3_nt: TGCGCCAGCAGCCCCGGGACAGCGGGGGGTTACCATTACGAGCAGTACTTC; cdr3_aa: CASSPGTAGGYHYEQYF